A selection of T cell receptor beta chains follows, all from one sample in a study of shared clonotypes between healthy human individuals. TCRdb's copy holds only in-frame clones and misses some; the assay was immunoSEQ multiplex PCR. This sample has roughly 600,000 clones, with nearly 98% found just once. Sequencing was carried out using naive CD8+ T cells sorted from blood. The source of these receptors is a man aged 25-45 years in good health. The CDR3 runs from the conserved cysteine through the conserved F or W.

CDR3 length: 17
J gene: TRBJ1-1
V gene: TRBV15
CDR3 protein: CATSRGRIEQGHTEAFF

CDR3 length: 16
J gene: TRBJ2-5
V gene: TRBV13
CDR3 protein: CASSLGLAGVGETQYF

CDR3 length: 16
J gene: TRBJ1-5
V gene: TRBV7-2
CDR3 protein: CASSLGGKGSNQPQHF

CDR3 length: 10
J gene: TRBJ2-5
V gene: TRBV6-1
CDR3 protein: CASSRETQYF

CDR3 length: 15
J gene: TRBJ2-1
V gene: TRBV28
CDR3 protein: CASSSGFTYYNEQFF

CDR3 length: 15
J gene: TRBJ2-7
V gene: TRBV7-6
CDR3 protein: CASSAETGVVYEQYF

CDR3 length: 12
J gene: TRBJ2-1
V gene: TRBV11-2
CDR3 protein: CASSLRRQEQFF

CDR3 length: 19
J gene: TRBJ2-1
V gene: TRBV9
CDR3 protein: CASSPRLAGGGGGFDEQFF

CDR3 length: 14
J gene: TRBJ2-7
V gene: TRBV4-3
CDR3 protein: CASSQDGVAYEQYF

CDR3 length: 15
J gene: TRBJ1-1
V gene: TRBV5-1
CDR3 protein: CASSLGLGPDTEAFF

CDR3 length: 14
J gene: TRBJ2-3
V gene: TRBV11-2
CDR3 protein: CASSLGASTDTQYF

CDR3 length: 15
J gene: TRBJ2-2
V gene: TRBV11-2
CDR3 protein: CASSPQRSYTGELFF

CDR3 length: 13
J gene: TRBJ1-2
V gene: TRBV5-1
CDR3 protein: CASSFETAYGYTF

CDR3 length: 15
J gene: TRBJ2-3
V gene: TRBV7-9
CDR3 protein: CASSSLDSSTDTQYF

CDR3 length: 15
J gene: TRBJ2-7
V gene: TRBV7-9
CDR3 protein: CASSRGTGHSYEQYF

CDR3 length: 15
J gene: TRBJ1-2
V gene: TRBV30
CDR3 protein: CAWSDSDRARDGYTF

CDR3 length: 16
J gene: TRBJ2-3
V gene: TRBV6-6
CDR3 protein: CASSYGTSGNTDTQYF

CDR3 length: 13
J gene: TRBJ2-5
V gene: TRBV11-2
CDR3 protein: CASSLVDSRAQYF

CDR3 length: 12
J gene: TRBJ2-1
V gene: TRBV25-1
CDR3 protein: CAAAGRAPEQFF

CDR3 length: 15
J gene: TRBJ2-7
V gene: TRBV27
CDR3 protein: CASSAPHDNIYEQYF

CDR3 length: 14
J gene: TRBJ2-7
V gene: TRBV2
CDR3 protein: CASSLAGVSHEQYF

CDR3 length: 14
J gene: TRBJ2-3
V gene: TRBV7-2
CDR3 protein: CASSLDGRPDTQYF

CDR3 length: 17
J gene: TRBJ2-2
V gene: TRBV27
CDR3 protein: CASSRQTGVWATGELFF

CDR3 length: 14
J gene: TRBJ2-1
V gene: TRBV5-4
CDR3 protein: CASSSTGVDNEQFF

CDR3 length: 13
J gene: TRBJ1-5
V gene: TRBV19
CDR3 protein: CASSIVGGQPQHF

CDR3 length: 15
J gene: TRBJ2-7
V gene: TRBV11-2
CDR3 protein: CASSLALGALYEQYF

CDR3 length: 14
J gene: TRBJ2-1
V gene: TRBV28
CDR3 protein: CASRGLGPSHEQFF

CDR3 length: 13
J gene: TRBJ2-1
V gene: TRBV25-1
CDR3 protein: CASSELGAREQFF